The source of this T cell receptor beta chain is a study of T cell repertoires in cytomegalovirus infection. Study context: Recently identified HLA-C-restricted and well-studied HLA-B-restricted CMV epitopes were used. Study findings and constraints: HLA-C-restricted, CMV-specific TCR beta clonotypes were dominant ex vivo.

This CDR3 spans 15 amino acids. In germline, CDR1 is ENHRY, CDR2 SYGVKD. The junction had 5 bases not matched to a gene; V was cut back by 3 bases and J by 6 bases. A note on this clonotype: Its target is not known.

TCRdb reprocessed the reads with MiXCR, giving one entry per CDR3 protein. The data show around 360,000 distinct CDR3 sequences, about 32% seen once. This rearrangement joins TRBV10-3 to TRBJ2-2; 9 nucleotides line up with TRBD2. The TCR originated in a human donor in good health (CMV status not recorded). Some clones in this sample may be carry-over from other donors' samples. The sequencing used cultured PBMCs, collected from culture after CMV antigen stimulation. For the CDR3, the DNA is TGTGCCATCAGTGAACGGCTAGCGGGATCCGGGGAGCTGTTTTTT. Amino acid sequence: CAISERLAGSGELFF.